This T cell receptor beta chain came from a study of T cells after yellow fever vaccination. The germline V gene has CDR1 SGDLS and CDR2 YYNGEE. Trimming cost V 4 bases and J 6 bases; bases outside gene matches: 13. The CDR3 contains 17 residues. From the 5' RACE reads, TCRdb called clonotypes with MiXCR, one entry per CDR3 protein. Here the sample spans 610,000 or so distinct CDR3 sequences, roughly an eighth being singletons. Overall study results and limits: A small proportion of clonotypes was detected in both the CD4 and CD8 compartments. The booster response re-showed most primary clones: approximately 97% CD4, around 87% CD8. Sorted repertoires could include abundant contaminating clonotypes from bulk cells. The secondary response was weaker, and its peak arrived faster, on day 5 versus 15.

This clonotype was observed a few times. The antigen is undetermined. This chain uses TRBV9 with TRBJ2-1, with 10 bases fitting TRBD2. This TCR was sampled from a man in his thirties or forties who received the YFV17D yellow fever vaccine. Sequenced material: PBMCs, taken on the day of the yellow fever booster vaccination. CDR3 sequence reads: CASSPTLSGRGANEQFF. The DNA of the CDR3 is TGTGCCAGCAGCCCTACCTTGAGCGGGAGGGGAGCCAATGAGCAGTTCTTC.